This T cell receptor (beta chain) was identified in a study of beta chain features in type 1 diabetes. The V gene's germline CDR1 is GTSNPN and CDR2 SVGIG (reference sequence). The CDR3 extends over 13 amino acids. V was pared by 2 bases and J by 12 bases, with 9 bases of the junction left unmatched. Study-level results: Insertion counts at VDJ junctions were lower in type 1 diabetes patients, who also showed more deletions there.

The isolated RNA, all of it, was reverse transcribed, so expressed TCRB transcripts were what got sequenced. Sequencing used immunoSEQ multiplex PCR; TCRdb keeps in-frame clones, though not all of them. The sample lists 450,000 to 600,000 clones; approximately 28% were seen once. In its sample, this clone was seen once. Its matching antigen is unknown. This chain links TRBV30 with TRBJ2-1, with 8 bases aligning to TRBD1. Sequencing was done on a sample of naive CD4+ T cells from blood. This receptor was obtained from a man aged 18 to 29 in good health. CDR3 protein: CAWSHKDGTGQFF. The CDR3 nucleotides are TGTGCCTGGAGTCATAAAGACGGGACAGGGCAGTTCTTC.